This TCR beta chain was retrieved from a study of blood T cells in healthy people across ages (dated by TCRdb to between 2014 and 2017). With regard to the full study: In model experiments, template switching captured roughly one uniquely barcoded TCR beta cDNA molecule for every two T cells. Using deep sequencing normalized with unique cDNA molecular identifiers, the study measured how TCR beta repertoire diversity changes with age. Donors were grouped into four age groups: young (average about 15 years), middle-aged (roughly 40), aged (about 60) and long-lived (about 82). Donors of different ages were randomly distributed across sequencing lanes to avoid experimental bias. The study analyzed two additional independent replicas of 1 million unique cDNA reads from the same blood draw for two donors, one aged 18 to 29 and one aged 80 or older. Beyond this particular receptor, the publication reports: There was a strong correlation between observed TCR beta diversity and the percentage of naive T cells measured by flow cytometry. Compared with the aged group, the long-lived group had more naive CD4+ T cells, fewer expanded clones and increased TCR diversity, a pattern suggesting age selection. Observed TCR beta diversity per million T cells fell roughly linearly with age, and a significant reduction was already apparent by age roughly 40. Estimates of total diversity based on one million sequenced T cells were regarded as lower bounds and as underestimates. Because donor CMV infection status was unknown, age-related changes in expanded clonotypes were potentially confounded. Since profiling was done on bulk unsorted PBMCs, naive and antigen-experienced compartments could not be conclusively compared.

As to this clonotype: Its antigen is unknown. A much more abundant neighbour one base away suggests this may be a read error.

The receptor library was made with 5' RACE. The data were produced on an Illumina HiSeq 2500. A second 7 to 11 cycle PCR used a sample-barcoded 5' primer and a J-beta primer mix. A template-switch 5' adaptor carrying 12 random nucleotides introduced a unique molecular identifier onto each TCR beta cDNA molecule. Each sample yielded at least 3 million CDR3-containing paired-end reads. First-strand cDNA synthesis was performed from all RNA using the Mint cDNA synthesis kit, with priming by a TRBC-specific oligonucleotide. Following uracil-DNA glycosylase treatment, all cDNA underwent a first 18-cycle PCR with the universal primers M1SS and BC2_uni_R. The authors' analysis ran thus. Normalization of each sample was performed by random selection of 1 million high-quality reads, each carrying a distinct molecular identifier. Reads sharing molecular identifiers were discarded rather than binned into consensus sequences. MiTCR, run with a Q25 quality threshold and the strictest error-elimination algorithm, handled CDR3 identification, clonotype clustering and error correction. A nonparametric unseen species model with Euler transformation was used to estimate lower-bound total TCR beta diversity. Using fastp trimming at Q25 and MiXCR clonotype assembly, TCRdb reanalyzed the public sequencing data and kept in-frame beta chains. Records with the same CDR3 protein are collapsed into one entry carrying the most frequent genes and DNA. TCRdb's processing, not the authors', yielded these V and J calls. The sample includes fewer than 750,000 distinct CDR3 sequences, with over 40% observed a single time. Roughly 14% of the sample rests with the top ten.

Systemically healthy Caucasian individuals from Russia, 35 to 50 in total and aged about 6 to 100 years, were included as donors. Ten milliliters of peripheral blood were drawn from each donor into EDTA-treated Vacutainer tubes. Ficoll-Paque density-gradient centrifugation was used to isolate PBMCs, with at least 7 million per sample. Trizol reagent was used to extract total RNA from the PBMCs, yielding at least 5 micrograms per sample. The percentages of naive CD45RAhigh/CD27high T cells were determined by flow cytometry on a PBMC aliquot from every donor. Sample: blood. This receptor was taken from a woman aged 80 or over in good health.

The encoded CDR3 is CSANDPGTGGQETQYF. The DNA sequence is as follows: TGCAGTGCTAACGACCCCGGGACTGGCGGGCAAGAGACCCAGTACTTC. This receptor chain uses TRBV20-1 and TRBJ2-5, and possibly TRBD2, on 6 matching bases. The CDR3 holds 16 amino acids from the cysteine to the phenylalanine. Just the 48-base CDR3 DNA is kept, in frame starting at base 1. Via the germline V gene (reference sequence), CDR1 is DFQATT and CDR2 SNEGSKA. The V and J ends are trimmed by 4 bases and 2 bases, leaving 20 bases between them.